This T cell receptor (beta chain) appears in the sequencing data of a study of immune reconstitution after stem cell transplant in scleroderma. This clonotype is classed as medium-sized (0.01 to 0.1%). TCRdb ran MiXCR on the RT-PCR reads and lists one entry per CDR3 protein. The table shows approximately 3,000 distinct CDR3 sequences, with around 3.3% occurring only once. The TCR sequence derives from a human donor with systemic sclerosis. The sample here was taken before or after autologous hematopoietic stem cell transplantation (not recorded which).

The CDR3 coding sequence is TGCAGTGCTAGAGATGGCCTAACTGAGCAGTTCTTC. Its translation is CSARDGLTEQFF. The chain uses TRBV20-1 and TRBJ2-1; D unclear. The CDR3 is made up of 12 amino acids. Between the trimmed V and J ends, which lost 0 bases and 9 bases, there was a span of 9 bases. CDR1 and CDR2 (germline): DFQATT, SNEGSKA (reference sequence).